This TCR beta chain was profiled in a study of cytomegalovirus exposure and HLA in healthy donors. On the study more broadly: For the roughly 400 genotyped donors, more than 80% fell within the Caucasian-associated ancestry cluster.

CDR3 length equals 15 residues. From germline, CDR1 is PRHDT and CDR2 FYEKMQ (reference sequence). Unmatched junction bases numbered 1, after V lost 0 bases and J lost 6 bases. A multiplex PCR was run with 60 Vbeta primers and 13 Jbeta primers. In the original analysis: Counted up in a later analysis, unique TCR beta chains came to about 83 million, with around 12 million shared. Using immunoSEQ multiplex PCR, the repertoire was profiled, and TCRdb retains in-frame clones only, with some absent. The V and J calls and clone size were taken over from that table, and D and trimming were inferred from the DNA. The table has some 90,000 clones, 80% seen once.

Sequenced material: PBMCs. J is TRBJ2-1 and V is TRBV13; the match to TRBD2 covers 11 bases. This clonotype was obtained from a woman in her forties or fifties in good health and CMV-seropositive. This CDR3 is CASSLGLAGANEQFF. The CDR3 DNA reads TGTGCCAGCAGCTTAGGACTAGCGGGAGCCAATGAGCAGTTCTTC.